This TCR beta chain was retrieved from a study of regulatory T cells in long-lasting Graves disease. The authors built TCR beta libraries using iRepertoire HTBI primers and Arm-PCR of CDR3 regions. Each CDR3 protein gets one entry after TCRdb re-called the multiplex PCR reads with MiXCR. The sample has 500,000 or so distinct CDR3 sequences, around 16% seen once; the top ten hold more than 20%. General study results and limits: Newly diagnosed disease favored TRBV20-1 and TRBJ2-1 over persistent disease.

This clonotype was found many times. Its antigen remains unidentified. Time point of the sample: newly diagnosed GD, antithyroid drugs for less than 3 months. The TCR library was made from RNA extracted from PBMCs. V lost 1 base to trimming and J lost 1 base, with 9 bases between them. CDR3 size: 15 residues. Germline CDR1 is LGHDT and CDR2 is YNNKEL (reference sequence). The data also belong to a second study, concerning T cells in Graves' hyperthyroidism and ophthalmopathy. According to that study: Blood also showed most of the thyroid clonotypes that were expanded above 0.001.

Sample: peripheral blood mononuclear cells (PBMCs), taken at new diagnosis, from a patient treated with antithyroid drugs. The TCR originated in a woman in her forties or fifties with Graves disease. This rearrangement joins TRBV3-1 to TRBJ2-3, with D perhaps given as TRBD1 or TRBD2 (5 bases each). The CDR3 DNA sequence: TGTGCCAGCAGCCAAGTGCAGGGACGCACAGATACGCAGTATTTT. It encodes CASSQVQGRTDTQYF.